This T cell receptor beta chain was sequenced during a study of T-cell memory formation after mild COVID-19. Study-level results: The authors left the SARS-CoV-2 specificity of second-wave clones peaking on day 37 unconfirmed. Contracting CD4+ clones were located mainly in CM and EM, and CD8+ clones in EMRA.

The CDR3 length is 13 residues. The ends were cut back, 3 bases at V and 1 base at J, with 6 bases in the middle. Germline CDR1 is SGHTA and CDR2 is FQGNSA. Employing constant-segment primers, 5'RACE generated TCR alpha and TCR beta cDNA libraries bearing sample barcodes and UMIs. MiXCR, run by TCRdb on the 5' RACE reads, gives a single entry per CDR3 protein. The table shows around 340,000 distinct CDR3 sequences, with 13% to 15% occurring only once. This clonotype has a single count. Its antigen is not known. This TCR was sampled from a man younger than 35 who had mild COVID-19 (a few samples of this study predate the infection). Cell type and time point are not known. This chain connects TRBV7-2 to TRBJ1-1, with D unresolved. Sequencing was performed on PBMCs or a T cell subset sorted from them (not recorded which). In DNA form, the CDR3 reads TGTGCCAGCAGCTTGACGTGGAACACTGAAGCTTTCTTT. This sequence encodes CASSLTWNTEAFF.